This T cell receptor (beta chain) was profiled in a study of cytomegalovirus exposure and HLA in healthy donors (dated by TCRdb to the late 2010s). A note on the overall study: According to a later analysis, the roughly 120 validation repertoires were produced on the same platform as the approximately 610 repertoires of the first cohort. The study aimed to test whether signatures of past pathogen exposure could be identified by cataloging public T cell receptors. Along with the approximately 650-subject first cohort, a separate validation cohort of approximately 110 different subjects was used. To predict cytomegalovirus infection status, the study brought together high-throughput TCR immunosequencing, statistical association of individual TCRs with disease status, and machine learning. The study at large found these results: The validation cohort had no HLA typing available for a later analysis, so co-occurrence within that cohort was assessed over all 120 or so repertoires. The classifier was reported to diagnose cytomegalovirus status with high specificity and sensitivity in both the original cohort and the validation cohort. Subsequent analysis determined that TCRs grouped into clusters in the first cohort also showed a tendency toward co-occurrence across the approximately 120 validation repertoires, and roughly 94% of cluster scores exceeded 0. The study gave a list of roughly 150 TCR beta chains associated with cytomegalovirus. While some public TCRs were present in many individuals, most TCR sequences turned up only very rarely across donors. In vitro tests confirmed that a few of the cytomegalovirus-associated TCR beta chains recognize cytomegalovirus antigens. According to the authors, the approach could potentially be generalized to other disease states and immunological phenotypes.

V sheds 2 bases and J sheds 0 bases, leaving 8 bases between their ends. The germline V gene sets CDR1 to MNHEY and CDR2 to SVGAGI. The CDR3 measures 14 amino acids from cysteine to phenylalanine. CDR3 DNA only is kept here, 42 bases in frame from base 1. As concerns this clone: Its antigen specificity is not known. Base qualities were left out, and no much larger clone turns up one base away.

The donors were included in the validation cohort of some 120 subjects, a group kept apart from the approximately 700-subject first cohort. The library was prepared using the immunoSEQ multiplex PCR assay. On the study's bioinformatics: A statistical classification framework was built for diagnosing cytomegalovirus status from the catalog of TCR beta chain sequences. The source is immuneACCESS, and TCRdb retained only in-frame sequences with V and J called. Part of the clones is not carried over; for the studies checked, unresolved V genes explain less than half of this, and the remainder is unexplained. V and J calls plus clone size are reproduced from that table; the DNA served to infer D and trimming. This sample has 150,000 or so clones in its table, and about four fifths of those were observed once. Roughly a tenth of the sample comes from the top ten.

The sample taken for sequencing was PBMCs. The source is a man aged 25-45 years in good health and CMV-seropositive. The chain links TRBV6-5 with TRBJ2-7; matching of 7 bases hints at TRBD2 as the D gene. The nucleotides are TGTGCCAGCAGTTACGGGGGGGCCTCCTACGAGCAGTACTTC. Its protein product is CASSYGGASYEQYF.